This is a list of T cell receptor beta chains from one sample in a study of cytomegalovirus exposure and HLA in healthy donors. The data were produced by immunoSEQ multiplex PCR, yet TCRdb's version contains in-frame clones alone and is incomplete. The data hold 200,000 to 250,000 clones, with about 75% observed a single time. The specimen sequenced was PBMCs. These receptors originate from a woman in her thirties in good health and CMV-seronegative. CDR3s leave out the opening cysteine and the closing phenylalanine or tryptophan. Fields, in order: J gene, V gene, CDR3 protein.

>TRBJ2-7|TRBV9
ASSVIAGGEAEQY
>TRBJ2-1|TRBV5-6
ASSLELVPSQF
>TRBJ1-5|TRBV29-1
SATTGDLNQPQH
>TRBJ1-4|TRBV4-1
ASSHPGGDEKLF
>TRBJ2-5|TRBV10-3
AVSDQGRIQETQY
>TRBJ2-2|TRBV5-5
ASTGTSGNTGELF
>TRBJ2-7|TRBV6-5
ASSTDQGNEQY
>TRBJ2-5|TRBV6-5
ASSYNLGETQY
>TRBJ2-1|TRBV6-1
ASSPGTGGWYEQF
>TRBJ2-5|TRBV19
ASSNWTNQETQY
>.|TRBV10-3
AISESGNSYEQY
>TRBJ1-1|TRBV6-5
ASSLGTGGTEAF
>TRBJ2-1|TRBV29-1
SAGTSGNNEQF
>TRBJ1-1|TRBV15
ATSREANTEAF
>TRBJ2-3|TRBV5-1
ASTVGRGPDTQY
>TRBJ1-1|TRBV9
ASSGPGDTEAF
>TRBJ2-7|TRBV29-1
SVVDLSGTSYEQY
>TRBJ2-2|TRBV19
ASSPSGTLIGELF
>TRBJ2-5|TRBV7-9
ASSPDNQETQY
>TRBJ2-2|TRBV6-5
ASSSIDTSAGELF
>TRBJ2-5|TRBV7-6
VSSLRLAGFPRETQY
>TRBJ2-1|TRBV2
ASSDERIYNEQF
>TRBJ2-5|TRBV2
ASSEIRTGGGETQY
>TRBJ2-7|TRBV30
AWRGERNEQY
>TRBJ2-7|TRBV5-1
ASRQDYEQY
>TRBJ1-5|TRBV30
AWSVPHGQGVAQPQH
>TRBJ1-4|TRBV6-5
ASTTRVDNEKLF
>TRBJ2-2|TRBV7-9
ASSSPIGRDTSGELF